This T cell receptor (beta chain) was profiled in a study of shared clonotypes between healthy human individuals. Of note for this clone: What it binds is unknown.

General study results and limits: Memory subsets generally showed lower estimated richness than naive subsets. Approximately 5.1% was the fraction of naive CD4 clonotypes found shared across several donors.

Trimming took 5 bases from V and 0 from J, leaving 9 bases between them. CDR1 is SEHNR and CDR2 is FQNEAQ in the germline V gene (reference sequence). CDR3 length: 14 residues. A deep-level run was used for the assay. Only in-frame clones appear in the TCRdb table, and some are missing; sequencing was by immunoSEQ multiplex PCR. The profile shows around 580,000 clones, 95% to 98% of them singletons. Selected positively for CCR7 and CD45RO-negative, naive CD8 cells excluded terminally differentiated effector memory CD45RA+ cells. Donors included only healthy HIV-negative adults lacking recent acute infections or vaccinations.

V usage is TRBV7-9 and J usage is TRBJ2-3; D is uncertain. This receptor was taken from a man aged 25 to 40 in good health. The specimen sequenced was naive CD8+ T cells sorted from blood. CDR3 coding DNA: TGTGCCAGCAGCCCCCGGGTGAGCACAGATACGCAGTATTTT. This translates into CASSPRVSTDTQYF.